This T cell receptor (beta chain) came from a study of cytomegalovirus exposure and HLA in healthy donors. CDR1 and CDR2 (germline): SGHTA, FQGNSA. This CDR3 has 16 residues. The ends lost 0 bases at V and 9 bases at J; junction bases unmatched: 7. The PCR ran on 60 Vbeta and 13 Jbeta primers. Assay used: immunoSEQ multiplex PCR; TCRdb lists only in-frame clones, some missing. The table includes approximately 150,000 clones, approximately 76% detected once. V is TRBV7-2 and J is TRBJ2-1; 11 nucleotides align to TRBD2. The sequence derives from a woman in her late teens or twenties in good health and CMV-seropositive. Input material: PBMCs. CDR3 nucleotide sequence: TGTGCCAGCAGCTTAGCGTCTCTAGCGGGGGGAGTTGAGCAGTTCTTC. The encoded protein is CASSLASLAGGVEQFF.